The 2 T cell receptor beta chains presented below share a single source sample, sequenced in a study of cytotoxic CD8 clonotypes in ibrutinib-treated CLL. Repertoires were generated with immunoSEQ multiplex PCR, while TCRdb's copy carries only in-frame clones and drops some. The profile shows fewer than 400,000 clones, approximately 67% of them singletons. The sequenced sample was PBMCs, obtained after 36 months of ibrutinib treatment. The receptors here all came from a human donor with chronic lymphocytic leukemia.

As regards this clone: Distinct nucleotide sequences in the sample also encode this CDR3. The rearrangement uses TRBV5-1 and TRBJ1-1; D ambiguous. V was pared by 0 bases and J by 4 bases, with 7 bases between. The CDR3 is 13 amino acids. Germline values: CDR1 SGHRS, CDR2 YFSETQ. The CDR3 bases are TGCGCCAGCAGCTTGGCAGCTTCCACTGAAGCTTTCTTT. It is translated as CASSLAASTEAFF.

This clone turned up a few times. This chain joins TRBV10-3 and TRBJ2-6; D assignment may be TRBD1 or TRBD2 (5 bases each). V lost 0 bases to trimming and J lost 0 bases, with 6 bases between them. CDR3 size: 16 residues. CDR1 and CDR2 from the germline V gene are ENHRY and SYGVKD. This CDR3 is CAISESGGSGANVLTF. The CDR3 nucleotides read TGTGCCATCAGTGAGTCTGGGGGCTCTGGGGCCAACGTCCTGACTTTC.